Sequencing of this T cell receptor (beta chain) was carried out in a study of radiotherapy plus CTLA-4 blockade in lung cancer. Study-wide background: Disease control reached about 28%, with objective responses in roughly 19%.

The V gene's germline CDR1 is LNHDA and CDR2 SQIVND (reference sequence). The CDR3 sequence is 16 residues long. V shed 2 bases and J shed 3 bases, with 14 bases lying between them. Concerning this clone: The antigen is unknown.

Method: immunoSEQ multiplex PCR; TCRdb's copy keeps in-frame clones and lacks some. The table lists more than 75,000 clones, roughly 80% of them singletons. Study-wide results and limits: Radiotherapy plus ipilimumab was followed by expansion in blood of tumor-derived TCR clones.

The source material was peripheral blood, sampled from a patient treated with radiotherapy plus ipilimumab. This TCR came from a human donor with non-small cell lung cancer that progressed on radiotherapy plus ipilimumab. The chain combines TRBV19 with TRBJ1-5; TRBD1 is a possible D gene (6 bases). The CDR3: CASSIIRQAYNQPQHF. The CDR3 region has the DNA TGTGCCAGTAGTATAATTAGACAGGCTTACAATCAGCCCCAGCATTTT.